This TCR beta chain was profiled in a study of shared clonotypes between healthy human individuals. Study-level results: Since donors were few, the genetic and exposure-history diversity represented was limited.

Remarks on this clone: The antigen is not known.

TCRdb's copy holds only in-frame clones and misses some; the assay was immunoSEQ multiplex PCR. This sample has 980,000 or so clones; 76% occur once, and the top ten carry about 1.5%. The CDR3 totals 13 residues. Germline CDR1 MDHEN, CDR2 SYDVKM. The V end lost 3 bases, the J end lost 10 bases, and 10 bases lay between the germline ends. This receptor was obtained from a man younger than 35 in good health. The source material was memory CD4+ T cells sorted from blood. Sample subset: CD45RA-negative fraction. The chain links TRBV28 to TRBJ1-6, with TRBD1 as a possible D gene (6 bases). CDR3 residues: CASSFQGRSPLHF. CDR3 bases: TGTGCCAGCAGTTTTCAGGGGCGGTCACCCCTCCACTTT.